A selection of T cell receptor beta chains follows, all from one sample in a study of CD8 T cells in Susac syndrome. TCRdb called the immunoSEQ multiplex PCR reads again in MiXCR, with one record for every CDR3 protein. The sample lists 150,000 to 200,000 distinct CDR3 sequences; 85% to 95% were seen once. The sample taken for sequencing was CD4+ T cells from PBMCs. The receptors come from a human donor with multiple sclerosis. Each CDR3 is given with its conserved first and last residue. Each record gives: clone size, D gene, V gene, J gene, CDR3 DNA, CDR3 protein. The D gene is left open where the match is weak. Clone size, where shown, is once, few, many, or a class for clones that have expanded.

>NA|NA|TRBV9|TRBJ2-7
TGTGCCAGCAGCGTAGGGGCAGACTACGAGCAGTACTTC
CASSVGADYEQYF
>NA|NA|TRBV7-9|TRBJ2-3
TGTGCCAGCAGCTTAGGGTCGCTGCGGGGTCGCACAGATACGCAGTATTTT
CASSLGSLRGRTDTQYF
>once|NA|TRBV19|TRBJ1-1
TGTGCCAGTACAGACAGGCAGTCCCTTGAAGCTTTCTTT
CASTDRQSLEAFF
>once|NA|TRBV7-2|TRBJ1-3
TGTGCCAGCAGCCCGCGACGGTTGAGCACCATATATTTT
CASSPRRLSTIYF
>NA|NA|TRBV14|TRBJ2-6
TGTGCCAGCAGCCCACCAGGGTTCTACTCTGGGGCCAACGTCCTGACTTTC
CASSPPGFYSGANVLTF
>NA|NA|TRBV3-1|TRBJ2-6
TGTGCCAGCAGCCAATCCCCCGGGGCTTCTGGGGCCAACGTCCTGACTTTC
CASSQSPGASGANVLTF
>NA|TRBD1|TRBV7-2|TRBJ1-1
TGTGCCAGCAGCGCACGACAGGGGGAGGCTTTCTTT
CASSARQGEAFF
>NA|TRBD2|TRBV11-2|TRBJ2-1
TGTGCCAGCAGACCACCGGGACTAGCGGGGGCCAATGAGCAGTTCTTC
CASRPPGLAGANEQFF
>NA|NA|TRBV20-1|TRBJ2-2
TGCAGTGCTCCTAGGACAGACACTTCATACACCGGGGAGCTGTTTTTT
CSAPRTDTSYTGELFF
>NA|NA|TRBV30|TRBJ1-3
TGTGCCTGGAGTTTTGTCCGGGCCGGAAACACCATATATTTT
CAWSFVRAGNTIYF
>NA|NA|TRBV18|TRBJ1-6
TGTGCCAGCTCACCAATGGACTTACTAAATTCACCCCTCCACTTT
CASSPMDLLNSPLHF
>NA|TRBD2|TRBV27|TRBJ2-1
TGTGCCAGCGGCGTATCTCCGGGACTAGCGGGAGGGCTCCACAATGAGCAGTTCTTC
CASGVSPGLAGGLHNEQFF
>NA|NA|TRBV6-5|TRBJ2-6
TGTGCCAGCAGTTACTTAGGGGCTCGGAGGACTGGGGCCAACGTCCTGACTTTC
CASSYLGARRTGANVLTF
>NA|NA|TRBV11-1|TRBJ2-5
TGTGCCAGCAGCTTAGAGACTAGGATCCAAGAGACCCAGTACTTC
CASSLETRIQETQYF
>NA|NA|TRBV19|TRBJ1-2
TGTGCCAGTAGTATTGCCGGACGGGGCGGCTATGGCTACACCTTC
CASSIAGRGGYGYTF
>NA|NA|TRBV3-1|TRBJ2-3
TGTGCCAGCAGAACAGAGGGAGATACGCAGTATTTT
CASRTEGDTQYF
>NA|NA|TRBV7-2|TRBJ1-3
TGTGCCAGCAGCTTACTGGGACATCTCGGAGGGGGAGACACCATATATTTT
CASSLLGHLGGGDTIYF
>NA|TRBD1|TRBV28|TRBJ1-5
TGTGCCAGCAGTGGAGGGGGCGCGGGCAATCAGCCCCAGCATTTT
CASSGGGAGNQPQHF
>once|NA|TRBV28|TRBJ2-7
TGTGCCAGCAGTTTAATCTCCTCGGGGTACGAGCAGTACTTC
CASSLISSGYEQYF
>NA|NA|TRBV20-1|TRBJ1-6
TGCAGTGCTAGAGATGAGGGCAGCTACCCCCGTAATCCCCTCCACTTT
CSARDEGSYPRNPLHF
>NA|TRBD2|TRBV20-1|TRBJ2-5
TGCAGTGTAGGGACTAGCGGGGCCCCCAGGGCCCAGTACTTC
CSVGTSGAPRAQYF
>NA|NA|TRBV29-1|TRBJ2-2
TGCAGCGGGGATAATCAGAACACCGGGGAGCTGTTTTTT
CSGDNQNTGELFF
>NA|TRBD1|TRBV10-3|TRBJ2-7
TGTGCCATCAGCCGCGGGACAGGGGGTTTGCTCGAGCAGTACTTC
CAISRGTGGLLEQYF
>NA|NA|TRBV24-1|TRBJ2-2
TGTGCCACCAGTGGGAGGGGGCGCACCGGGGAGCTGTTTTTT
CATSGRGRTGELFF
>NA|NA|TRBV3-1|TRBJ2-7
TGTGCCAGCAGCCAACAGATAACTAGCTACGAGCAGTACTTC
CASSQQITSYEQYF
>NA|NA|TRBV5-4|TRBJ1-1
TGTGCCAGCAGCTTGCCCCAGTTGAACACTGAAGCTTTCTTT
CASSLPQLNTEAFF
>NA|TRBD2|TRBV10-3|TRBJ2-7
TGTGCCATCAGTGAGTCAGGTCTAGCGGGCGAGCAGTACTTC
CAISESGLAGEQYF
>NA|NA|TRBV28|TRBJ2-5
TGTGCCAGCAGTTTAGGCGGCGGAGGAGGGGAGACCCAGTACTTC
CASSLGGGGGETQYF
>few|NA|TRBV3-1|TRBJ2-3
TGTGCCAGCAGCTTAAGGGGAACCCCAGATACGCAGTATTTT
CASSLRGTPDTQYF
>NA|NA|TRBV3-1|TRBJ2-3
TGTGCCAGCAGCCAAGAAAATCCCTGGGGCACAGATACGCAGTATTTT
CASSQENPWGTDTQYF